The next 31 T cell receptor beta chains were all read from a single sample in a study of blood T cell repertoires in COVID-19. The assay was immunoSEQ multiplex PCR, and TCRdb's table has in-frame clones only and misses some. The sample consists of over 150,000 clones, around 80% of them appearing once. The sample taken for sequencing was PBMCs or T cells enriched from blood (not recorded which). The source is a man aged 50-59 years who had recovered from COVID-19.

CDR3 nucleotides: TGTGCCAGCAGCGGAAACAGGAGATTGGCTGAAGCTTTCTTT. Residues: CASSGNRRLAEAFF. The chain has TRBV11-1 and TRBJ1-1; TRBD1 might be the D (5 bases). The CDR3 is made up of 14 amino acids. Germline V CDR1 and CDR2: SGHAT, FQDESV (reference sequence). V was cut by 5 bases and J by 6 bases, with 16 bases left in between. The variable domain in full, completed from reference TRBV11-1 and TRBJ1-1, reads EAEVAQSPRYKITEKSQAVAFWCDPISGHATLYWYRQILGQGPELLVQFQDESVVDDSQLPKDRFSAERLKGVDSTLKIQPAELGDSAMYLCASSGNRRLAEAFFGQGTRLTVV.

The V and J genes are TRBV4-3 and TRBJ2-1; TRBD1 matches at 11 bases. CDR3 length: 15 amino acids. V shed 4 bases, J shed 12 bases, and the junction held 11 bases outside the gene matches. Germline V gene lookup returns CDR1 LGHNA and CDR2 YSLEER. In DNA form, the CDR3 reads TGCGCCAGCAGCCCAGGGACAGGGGGGTCTCGGGGGCAGTTCTTC. Amino acids: CASSPGTGGSRGQFF.

This chain links TRBV6-1 with TRBJ2-3, with 12 bases matching TRBD2. The germline V gene encodes CDR1 MNHNS and CDR2 SASEGT. The CDR3 extends over 16 amino acids. V lost 4 bases, J lost 2 bases, and 4 bases stayed unmatched. The CDR3 nucleotides read TGTGCCAGCAGTGCCCTAGCGGGGGGGTCCACAGATACGCAGTATTTT. Its protein product is CASSALAGGSTDTQYF.

The rearrangement uses TRBV21-1 and TRBJ1-2. TRBV21-1 is flagged as a pseudogene. CDR3 size: 15 residues. The CDR3 DNA reads as TGTGCCAGCAGCAAAGGGGGAGGGCCTAGGACGAGCTACACCTTC. Protein sequence: CASSKGGGPRTSYTF.

The chain carries TRBV5-1 and TRBJ1-2; no reliable D call. V lost 3 bases, J lost 6 bases, and 12 bases lay in between. Germline lookup yields CDR1 SGHRS and CDR2 YFSETQ. The length of the CDR3 is 13 residues. CDR3 sequence reads: CASSSGVGDGYTF. CDR3 coding DNA: TGCGCCAGCAGCTCTGGGGTCGGGGATGGCTACACCTTC.

This chain joins TRBV7-2 and TRBJ2-7, with 8 bases aligning to TRBD1. Per the germline V gene, CDR1 is SGHTA and CDR2 is FQGNSA. V dropped 3 bases and J dropped 6; count of bases not matched to a gene: 4. This CDR3 spans 13 amino acids. The CDR3 loop is CASSFDRGREQYF. CDR3 sequence (DNA): TGTGCCAGCAGCTTCGACAGGGGTCGCGAGCAGTACTTC.

The rearrangement uses TRBV7-9 and TRBJ1-1; 8 bases agree with TRBD1. The CDR3 runs 17 residues. Looked up from germline, CDR1 is SEHNR and CDR2 is FQNEAQ (reference sequence). The trim removed 6 bases at V and 1 base at J, leaving 13 bases unmatched. The CDR3 nucleotides read TGTGCCAGCAGTTCCAGAGGGACAGGCTCCCCGAACACTGAAGCTTTCTTT. This encodes CASSSRGTGSPNTEAFF.

V usage is TRBV7-9 and J usage is TRBJ2-5; maybe TRBD2 (6 bases). Trimming took off 8 bases at V and 1 base at J, with 14 bases between the two ends. Per germline, CDR1 SEHNR and CDR2 FQNEAQ (reference sequence). This CDR3 has 14 residues. The CDR3 region has the DNA TGTGCCAGCGGCAGGTCAGCGGGCCAAGAGACCCAGTACTTC. This translates into CASGRSAGQETQYF.

This chain joins TRBV29-1 and TRBJ1-4; perhaps TRBD1 as D (6 bases). The CDR3 has 13 amino acids. Germline loops: CDR1 SQVTM, CDR2 ANQGSEA. Trimming left V 5 bases short and J 8 bases short, with 15 bases between. The CDR3 coding sequence is TGCAGCGTTCGTTTAGCAGGGGACGAAAAACTGTTTTTT. This encodes CSVRLAGDEKLFF.

The chain recombines TRBV18 with TRBJ1-1; 8 bases are a match to TRBD1. V lost 5 bases, J lost 5 bases, and 4 bases stayed unmatched. In germline, CDR1 is KGHSH, CDR2 LQKENI. CDR3 length: 13 amino acids. CDR3 sequence reads: CASSKTGVTEAFF. In DNA form, the CDR3 reads TGTGCCAGCTCAAAGACAGGGGTAACTGAAGCTTTCTTT.

This chain links TRBV19 with TRBJ1-3, with 8 bases that match TRBD1. The germline gives CDR1 LNHDA, CDR2 SQIVND (reference sequence). The CDR3 runs 16 residues. V gave up 5 bases and J gave up 0 bases; unmatched junction bases: 6. The DNA for the CDR3 is TGTGCCAGTAGTCGATCCGGACAGGGCTCTGGAAACACCATATATTTT. Protein product: CASSRSGQGSGNTIYF.

The genes are TRBV7-2 and TRBJ2-4; the match to TRBD1 covers 9 bases. Germline assignment: CDR1 SGHTA and CDR2 FQGNSA. The length of the CDR3 is 15 residues. V trimming: 7 bases; J trimming: 4 bases; junction bases outside the gene matches: 8. CDR3 nucleotide sequence: TGTGCCAGCACCTTTGGCGGACAGGGGAAAAACATTCAGTACTTC. It codes for CASTFGGQGKNIQYF.

The V call is TRBV19, the J call TRBJ2-7; D might be TRBD1 (6 bases). The V gene lost 10 bases and the J gene lost 6 bases, with 16 bases spanning the gap. Germline V gives CDR1 LNHDA, CDR2 SQIVND (reference sequence). The CDR3 runs to 12 residues. The DNA for the CDR3 is TGTGCCACCCGGGACACCCCTGGCGAGCAGTACTTC. This codes for CATRDTPGEQYF.

V gene TRBV5-4 combines with J gene TRBJ1-1, with 7 bases aligning to TRBD1. After removal of 4 bases from V and 1 base from J, the junction contained 10 bases not matched to a gene. Germline V CDR1 and CDR2: SGHNT, YYREEE (reference sequence). The CDR3 contains 16 residues. CDR3 DNA: TGTGCCAGCAGCAGAACCCTCGGGACAGAGAACACTGAAGCTTTCTTT. This codes for CASSRTLGTENTEAFF.

This clone was picked up one time. The rearrangement joins TRBV20-1 to TRBJ2-7; TRBD1 aligns across 7 bases. Germline CDR1 DFQATT, CDR2 SNEGSKA (reference sequence). V lost 4 bases and J lost 2; bases outside the gene matches: 11. The CDR3 is 15 amino acids. This chain's CDR3 is CSATDTGTVPYEQYF. The CDR3 DNA is TGCAGTGCTACTGACACCGGGACAGTTCCCTACGAGCAGTACTTC.

The rearrangement joins TRBV5-4 to TRBJ1-2, with D perhaps TRBD1 (5 bases). The CDR3 has 15 amino acids. The V gene lost 5 bases and the J gene lost 4 bases, with 18 bases spanning the gap. The germline gives CDR1 SGHNT, CDR2 YYREEE (reference sequence). The CDR3, as DNA: TGTGCCAGCAGGGGGGGGTCTCAGGCGATCTATGGCTACACCTTC. The encoded protein is CASRGGSQAIYGYTF.

V is TRBV7-2 and J is TRBJ2-2, with D perhaps matching TRBD2 (5 bases). Trimming stripped 5 bases from V and 6 bases from J, with 10 bases between. The CDR3 runs to 13 residues. Germline CDR1 SGHTA, CDR2 FQGNSA. CDR3 sequence reads: CASSPGFSGELFF. The CDR3 DNA sequence: TGTGCCAGCAGCCCGGGGTTCTCCGGGGAGCTGTTTTTT.

The chain links TRBV5-4 to TRBJ2-5; 12 bases line up with TRBD2. V lost 5 bases, J lost 6 bases, and 8 bases stayed unmatched. This CDR3 contains 15 residues. In germline, CDR1 is SGHNT, CDR2 YYREEE (reference sequence). The CDR3 loop is CASSPSGGAQKTQYF. As DNA, the CDR3 is TGTGCCAGCAGTCCTAGCGGGGGGGCCCAGAAGACCCAGTACTTC. The full variable domain, in which reference TRBV5-4 and TRBJ2-5 provide the parts outside the CDR3, is ETGVTQSPTHLIKTRGQQVTLRCSSQSGHNTVSWYQQALGQGPQFIFQYYREEENGRGNFPPRFSGLQFPNYSSELNVNALELDDSALYLCASSPSGGAQKTQYFGPGTRLLVL.

This clone was seen a few times. This sequence joins TRBV10-3 and TRBJ1-3; a weak D match, TRBD1 (6 bases). The CDR3 spans 15 residues. Germline CDR1 is ENHRY and CDR2 is SYGVKD. The V end lost 6 bases, the J end lost 0 bases, and 12 bases lay between the germline ends. CDR3 in DNA: TGTGCCATCAGGGCTACAGGGACCTCTGGAAACACCATATATTTT. Amino acid sequence: CAIRATGTSGNTIYF.

This clone was counted once. The gene calls are TRBV2 and TRBJ1-1; TRBD1 matches at 9 bases. Per germline, CDR1 SNHLY and CDR2 FYNNEI. V lost 10 bases and J lost 1; bases outside the gene matches: 4. The CDR3 runs 13 residues. The CDR3 here is CAITTGGNTEAFF. DNA of the CDR3: TGTGCCATTACGACAGGGGGGAACACTGAAGCTTTCTTT. Complete variable domain (other parts from reference TRBV2 and TRBJ1-1): EPEVTQTPSHQVTQMGQEVILRCVPISNHLYFYWYRQILGQKVEFLVSFYNNEISEKSEIFDDQFSVERPDGSNFTLKIRSTKLEDSAMYFCAITTGGNTEAFFGQGTRLTVV.

The V and J genes are TRBV11-2 and TRBJ2-7; 10 bases line up with TRBD2. Trimming took 3 bases from V and 3 from J; bases not matched to a gene: 5. This CDR3 has 15 residues. The germline CDR1 and CDR2 sequences are SGHAT and FQNNGV. This CDR3 is CASSFPTSGVYEQYF. The DNA of the CDR3 is TGTGCCAGCAGCTTCCCAACTAGCGGGGTCTACGAGCAGTACTTC.

This clone was observed a handful of times. The gene calls are TRBV19 and TRBJ2-3; 8 bases are shared with TRBD2. The CDR3 covers 14 residues. Germline-derived CDR1 and CDR2 are LNHDA and SQIVND (reference sequence). V shed 5 bases, J shed 4 bases, and the junction held 5 bases outside the gene matches. Here the CDR3 DNA reads TGTGCCAGTAGTCGGGGGGGAGGGCCAGATACGCAGTATTTT. This gives the protein CASSRGGGPDTQYF.

The rearrangement uses TRBV12-3 or TRBV12-4 and TRBJ2-1; D unclear. The CDR3 consists of 13 residues. V was shortened by 6 bases and J by 6 bases, with 12 bases between the two germline ends. The CDR3 here is CASRNQVGNEQFF. The CDR3 DNA is TGTGCCAGCAGGAACCAAGTCGGCAATGAGCAGTTCTTC.

This clone was observed a single time. Here the CDR3 reads CASHRTENSPLHF. CDR3 DNA: TGTGCCAGCCACCGGACTGAGAATTCACCCCTCCACTTT. The genes are TRBV19 and TRBJ1-6; D uncertain. Germline lookup yields CDR1 LNHDA and CDR2 SQIVND (reference sequence). The length of the CDR3 is 13 residues. V was trimmed by 9 bases and J by 7 bases, leaving 13 bases between them.

This rearrangement joins TRBV29-1 to TRBJ1-1; perhaps TRBD1 as D (6 bases). The CDR3 is 12 residues long. V was shortened by 7 bases and J by 6 bases, with 15 bases between the two germline ends. The V gene's germline CDR1 is SQVTM and CDR2 ANQGSEA. The CDR3 loop is CSGARGAAEAFF. CDR3 coding DNA: TGCAGCGGCGCCCGGGGGGCCGCTGAAGCTTTCTTT.

The chain combines TRBV11-3 with TRBJ1-1, with D hard to call. With 5 bases removed from V and 6 bases from J, the gap between germline ends came to 7 bases. This CDR3 comprises 11 residues. Germline V lookup: CDR1 SGHNT, CDR2 YENEEA. CDR3 DNA sequence: TGTGCCAGCAGCCAAGAGGCTGAAGCTTTCTTT. Translated, it gives CASSQEAEAFF.

The chain uses TRBV5-4 and TRBJ1-1; D is perhaps TRBD1 (6 bases). The CDR3 totals 15 residues. The germline CDR1 and CDR2 sequences are SGHNT and YYREEE (reference sequence). The V and J ends lost 0 bases and 3 bases respectively, with 12 bases between them. The CDR3 DNA reads as TGTGCCAGCAGCTTGGCCGGTACAGGGCACACTGAAGCTTTCTTT. Translating gives CASSLAGTGHTEAFF.

The chain recombines TRBV6-5 with TRBJ2-2; D remains unclear. CDR1 is MNHEY and CDR2 is SVGAGI in the germline V gene. CDR3 size: 12 residues. V lost 0 bases to trimming and J lost 7 bases, with 3 bases between them. The CDR3 nucleotides read TGTGCCAGCAGTTACTCGTACGGGGAGCTGTTTTTT. This gives the protein CASSYSYGELFF.

This rearrangement joins TRBV18 to TRBJ1-1; D remains unclear. Germline V gene lookup returns CDR1 KGHSH and CDR2 LQKENI. Trimming pared 3 bases from V and 6 bases from J, leaving 11 bases between. The CDR3 totals 13 residues. The CDR3, as DNA: TGTGCCAGCTCACCCACTGGGGAGGCTGAAGCTTTCTTT. It is translated as CASSPTGEAEAFF.

V usage is TRBV19 and J usage is TRBJ1-5, with TRBD1 matching 9 bases. The germline gives CDR1 LNHDA, CDR2 SQIVND (reference sequence). The CDR3 has 13 amino acids. The V segment lost 6 bases and the J segment 6 bases; nucleotides outside the gene matches: 3. The CDR3 sequence: CASRGTGTQPQHF. The CDR3 DNA is TGTGCCAGTAGAGGGACAGGGACTCAGCCCCAGCATTTT.

This clone was seen only once. The chain has TRBV12-3 or TRBV12-4 and TRBJ1-5; no reliable D call. Trimming left V 4 bases short and J 7 bases short, with 11 bases between. The CDR3 covers 13 residues. CDR3 DNA sequence: TGTGCCAGCAGTTGGGTGGGAGGGCAGCCCCAGCATTTT. Its translation: CASSWVGGQPQHF.